A selection of T cell receptor beta chains follows, all from one sample in a study of cytotoxic CD8 clonotypes in ibrutinib-treated CLL. This table comes from immunoSEQ multiplex PCR, and its TCRdb copy is limited to in-frame clones, with some not included. The table has roughly 4,200 clones, roughly 83% seen once. Sample: PBMCs, taken before ibrutinib treatment. Receptors were obtained from a human donor with chronic lymphocytic leukemia. Each CDR3 is given with its conserved first and last residue. A D gene is named only where the DNA matches it firmly. A clone size is listed for some rows: how often the clone was seen (once, few, many), or a class if it is expanded.

NA	NA	TRBV9	TRBJ1-2	CASSVDSNYGYTF	TGTGCCAGCAGCGTAGACAGTAACTATGGCTACACCTTC
NA	NA	TRBV6-1	TRBJ2-7	CASSEQAASREQYF	TGTGCCAGCAGTGAACAGGCAGCCAGTAGGGAGCAGTACTTC
NA	NA	TRBV13	TRBJ1-4	CASSYTPSANEKLFF	TGTGCCAGCAGCTATACTCCTTCGGCTAATGAAAAACTGTTTTTT
NA	TRBD2	TRBV9	TRBJ2-3	CASTYGAGVSTDTQYF	TGTGCCAGCACCTACGGTGCGGGAGTTAGCACAGATACGCAGTATTTT
NA	NA	TRBV7-3	TRBJ1-4	CASSLGQNEKLFF	TGTGCCAGCAGCTTAGGACAGAATGAAAAACTGTTTTTT
NA	NA	TRBV13	TRBJ2-1	CASSYHGEIRRNEQFF	TGTGCCAGCAGCTACCACGGGGAGATTAGGCGGAATGAGCAGTTCTTC
NA	NA	TRBV19	TRBJ2-7	CASSITISYEQYF	TGTGCCAGTAGTATCACGATTTCCTACGAGCAGTACTTC
NA	NA	TRBV19	TRBJ1-1	CASSIGQGPDTEAFF	TGTGCCAGTAGTATAGGGCAGGGCCCCGACACTGAAGCTTTCTTT
NA	TRBD2	TRBV28	TRBJ2-3	CASSFPVRLAGESSTDTQYF	TGTGCCAGCAGTTTTCCGGTCCGACTAGCGGGAGAATCGAGCACAGATACGCAGTATTTT
NA	TRBD2	TRBV9	TRBJ2-3	CASSVGGSSGSPDTQYF	TGTGCCAGCAGCGTAGGGGGGTCTAGCGGGAGCCCAGATACGCAGTATTTT
NA	NA	TRBV5-6	TRBJ2-4	CATPPQAKNIQYF	TGTGCCACACCCCCACAAGCCAAAAACATTCAGTACTTC
NA	TRBD2	TRBV7-6	TRBJ2-2	CASSPSGRGTGELFF	TGTGCCAGCAGCCCTAGCGGGAGGGGGACCGGGGAGCTGTTTTTT
NA	NA	TRBV5-1	TRBJ2-6	CASAQRGLGANVLTF	TGCGCCAGCGCCCAACGAGGGCTCGGGGCCAACGTCCTGACTTTC
NA	TRBD1	TRBV7-9	TRBJ2-7	CASSLRQGDYEQYF	TGTGCCAGCAGCTTACGACAGGGGGACTACGAGCAGTACTTC
few	NA	TRBV27	TRBJ1-4	CASSLNPGASKLFF	TGTGCCAGCAGTTTAAATCCAGGGGCGTCAAAACTGTTTTTT
NA	NA	TRBV10-2	TRBJ1-1	CASTEGGMNTEAFF	TGCGCCAGCACAGAAGGGGGGATGAACACTGAAGCTTTCTTT
NA	TRBD2	TRBV30	TRBJ2-3	CAWSSTSLDWRERTTDTQYF	TGTGCCTGGAGCAGCACCTCTCTCGACTGGCGGGAGAGAACCACAGATACGCAGTATTTT
NA	NA	TRBV5-1	TRBJ2-2	CASSLGGGTGGELFF	TGCGCCAGCAGCTTGGGCGGCGGAACGGGCGGGGAGCTGTTTTTT
few	TRBD1	TRBV5-4	TRBJ1-4	CASSSGQDEKLFF	TGTGCCAGCAGCTCGGGACAGGATGAAAAACTGTTTTTT
NA	TRBD2	TRBV6-1	TRBJ2-7	CASSEISGRVSYEQYF	TGTGCCAGCAGTGAAATAAGCGGGAGGGTATCCTACGAGCAGTACTTC
NA	TRBD1	TRBV15	TRBJ1-5	CATSGDRGPLQPQHF	TGTGCCACCAGCGGTGACAGGGGGCCTCTTCAGCCCCAGCATTTT
NA	TRBD2	TRBV14	TRBJ2-3	CASSQEWGLAGEDTQYF	TGTGCCAGCAGCCAAGAGTGGGGACTAGCGGGAGAAGATACGCAGTATTTT
NA	NA	TRBV13	TRBJ2-7	CASSLTETYEQYF	TGTGCCAGCAGCCTCACGGAGACCTACGAGCAGTACTTC
few	TRBD2	TRBV4-2	TRBJ2-1	CASSPGSGGGYNEQFF	TGTGCCAGCAGCCCTGGTAGCGGGGGCGGTTACAATGAGCAGTTCTTC
NA	TRBD1	TRBV4-1	TRBJ1-1	CASSHGQGRSNTEAFF	TGCGCCAGCAGCCATGGACAGGGAAGAAGTAACACTGAAGCTTTCTTT
NA	NA	TRBV7-9	TRBJ2-7	CASSPGEGAGQYF	TGTGCCAGCAGCCCGGGGGAGGGGGCAGGGCAGTACTTC
few	TRBD2	TRBV9	TRBJ2-2	CASSVAIGTRRTSGTGELFF	TGTGCCAGCAGCGTAGCTATTGGGACTCGGAGGACTAGCGGGACCGGGGAGCTGTTTTTT
NA	NA	TRBV2	TRBJ2-7	CASSEKARGRYEQYF	TGTGCCAGCAGTGAGAAGGCGAGAGGGCGGTACGAGCAGTACTTC
NA	NA	TRBV9	TRBJ1-5	CASSANSNQPQHF	TGTGCCAGCAGCGCCAACAGCAATCAGCCCCAGCATTTT
NA	TRBD2	TRBV7-6	TRBJ2-7	CASSLEAGGGEQYF	TGTGCCAGCAGCTTAGAGGCGGGAGGGGGTGAGCAGTACTTC
NA	TRBD2	TRBV6-4	TRBJ2-1	CASSPLAGDYNEQFF	TGTGCCAGCAGTCCGCTCGCGGGAGACTACAATGAGCAGTTCTTC
NA	NA	TRBV11-1	TRBJ1-2	CASSLGSRGSRGYTF	TGTGCCAGCAGTTTGGGTTCACGTGGCAGCCGGGGCTACACCTTC
NA	NA	TRBV28	TRBJ2-1	CASSLPGREYNEQFF	TGTGCCAGCAGTTTGCCGGGCCGGGAATACAATGAGCAGTTCTTC
NA	NA	TRBV4-2	TRBJ2-1	CASTVLQEDNEQFF	TGTGCCAGCACAGTACTACAGGAGGACAATGAGCAGTTCTTC
NA	TRBD1	TRBV30	TRBJ2-1	CAYGTGGGEQFF	TGTGCCTACGGGACAGGTGGCGGTGAGCAGTTCTTC
NA	NA	TRBV29-1	TRBJ1-1	CSGGGTAEAFF	TGCAGCGGGGGGGGGACCGCTGAAGCTTTCTTT
NA	TRBD2	TRBV7-9	TRBJ2-5	CASSPPGLAGETQYF	TGTGCCAGCAGCCCTCCCGGACTAGCGGGAGAGACCCAGTACTTC
NA	NA	TRBV9	TRBJ2-4	CASSDSPGRAKNIQYF	TGTGCCAGCAGCGACTCCCCTGGGCGGGCCAAAAACATTCAGTACTTC
NA	NA	TRBV1	TRBJ1-2	CTSSVRKTYGYTF	TGCACCAGCAGTGTGCGAAAGACCTATGGCTACACCTTC
NA	TRBD2	TRBV4-2	TRBJ2-1	CASSQYPMGGNTNNNEQFF	TGTGCCAGCAGCCAGTACCCCATGGGGGGGAATACAAATAACAATGAGCAGTTCTTC
NA	TRBD2	TRBV30	TRBJ2-7	CAWTSGTYEQYF	TGTGCCTGGACTAGCGGGACTTACGAGCAGTACTTC
NA	NA	TRBV7-8	TRBJ2-6	CASSHIPPQSRANVLTF	TGTGCCAGCAGCCATATTCCCCCACAAAGTCGGGCCAACGTCCTGACTTTC
NA	NA	TRBV28	TRBJ2-3	CASSPILEDTQYF	TGTGCCAGCAGTCCCATTCTGGAAGATACGCAGTATTTT
NA	NA	TRBV28	TRBJ1-4	CASTTINEKLFF	TGTGCCAGCACGACAATTAATGAAAAACTGTTTTTT
NA	TRBD2	TRBV10-1	TRBJ2-3	CASSDTSGGTDTQYF	TGCGCCAGCAGCGATACTAGCGGGGGCACAGATACGCAGTATTTT